These 2 T cell receptor beta chains share one sample of origin, sequenced in a study of blood T cell repertoires in COVID-19. Using immunoSEQ multiplex PCR, the repertoire was profiled, and TCRdb retains in-frame clones only, with some absent. The sample has about 71,000 clones; around 83% are singletons. Source material: peripheral blood. Receptors originate from a man aged 70 or older with acute or convalescent COVID-19.

The chain joins TRBV7-3 to TRBJ1-6; D unclear. CDR1 and CDR2 (germline): SGHTA, FQGTGA. The CDR3 spans 15 residues. With 1 base removed from V and 10 bases from J, the gap between germline ends came to 14 bases. CDR3 DNA sequence: TGTGCCAGCAGCTTAATTCCGGGTAGCTTATCACCCCTCCACTTT. This codes for CASSLIPGSLSPLHF.

This clone was seen a single time. The V and J genes are TRBV7-9 and TRBJ2-1; 9 bases match TRBD1. The germline V gene has CDR1 SEHNR and CDR2 FQNEAQ (reference sequence). Trimming at V came to 6 bases and at J to 4 bases, leaving 10 bases not matched to a gene. The CDR3 is made up of 16 amino acids. The CDR3 protein is CASSPIQGARYNEQFF. The CDR3 bases are TGTGCCAGCAGTCCCATACAGGGGGCGCGTTACAATGAGCAGTTCTTC.